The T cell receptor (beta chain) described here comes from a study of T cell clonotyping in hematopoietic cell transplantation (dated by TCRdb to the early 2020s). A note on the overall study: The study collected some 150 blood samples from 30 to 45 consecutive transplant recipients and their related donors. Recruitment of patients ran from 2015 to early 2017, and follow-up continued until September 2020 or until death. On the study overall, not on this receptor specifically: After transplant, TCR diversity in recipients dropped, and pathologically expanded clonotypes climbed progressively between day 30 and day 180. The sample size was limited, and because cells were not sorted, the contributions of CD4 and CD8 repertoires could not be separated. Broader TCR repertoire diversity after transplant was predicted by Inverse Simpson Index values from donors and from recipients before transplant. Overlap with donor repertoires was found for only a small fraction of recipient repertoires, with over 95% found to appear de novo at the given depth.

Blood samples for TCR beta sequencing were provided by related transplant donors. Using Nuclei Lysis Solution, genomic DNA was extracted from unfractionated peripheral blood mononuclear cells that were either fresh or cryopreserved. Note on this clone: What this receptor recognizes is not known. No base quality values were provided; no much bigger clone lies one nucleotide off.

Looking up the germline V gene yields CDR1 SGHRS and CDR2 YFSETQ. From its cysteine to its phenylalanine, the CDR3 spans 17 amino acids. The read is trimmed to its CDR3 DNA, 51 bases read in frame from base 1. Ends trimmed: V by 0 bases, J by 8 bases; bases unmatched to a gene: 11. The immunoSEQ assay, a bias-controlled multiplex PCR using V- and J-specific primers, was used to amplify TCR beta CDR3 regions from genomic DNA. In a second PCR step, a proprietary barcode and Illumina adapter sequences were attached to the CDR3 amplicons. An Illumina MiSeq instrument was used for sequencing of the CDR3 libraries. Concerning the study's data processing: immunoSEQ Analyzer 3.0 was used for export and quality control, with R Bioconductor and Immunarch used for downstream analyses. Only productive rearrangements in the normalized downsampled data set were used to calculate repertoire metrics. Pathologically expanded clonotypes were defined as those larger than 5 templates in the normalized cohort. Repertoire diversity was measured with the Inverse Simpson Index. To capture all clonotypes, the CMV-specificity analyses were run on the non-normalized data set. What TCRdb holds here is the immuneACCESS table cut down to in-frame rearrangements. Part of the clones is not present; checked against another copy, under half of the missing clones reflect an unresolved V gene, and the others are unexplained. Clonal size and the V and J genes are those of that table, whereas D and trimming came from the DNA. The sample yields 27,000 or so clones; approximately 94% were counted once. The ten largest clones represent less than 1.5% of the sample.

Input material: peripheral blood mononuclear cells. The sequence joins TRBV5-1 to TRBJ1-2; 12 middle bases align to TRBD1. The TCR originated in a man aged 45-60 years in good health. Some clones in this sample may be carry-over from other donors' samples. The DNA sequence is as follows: TGCGCCAGCAGCTTGGGGGGACAGGGGGCGCACACTGACGGCTACACCTTC. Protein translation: CASSLGGQGAHTDGYTF. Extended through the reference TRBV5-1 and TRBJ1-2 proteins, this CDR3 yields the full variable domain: KAGVTQTPRYLIKTRGQQVTLSCSPISGHRSVSWYQQTPGQGLQFLFEYFSETQRNKGNFPGRFSGRQFSNSRSEMNVSTLELGDSALYLCASSLGGQGAHTDGYTFGSGTRLTVV.